This T cell receptor (beta chain) was captured in a study of T cell responses to AZD1222 COVID-19 vaccine. Study-wide results and limits: Dominant CD4 TCR responses targeted spike regions 160-218 and 743-854.

Sequencing used immunoSEQ multiplex PCR; TCRdb keeps in-frame clones, though not all of them. This sample has 100,000 or so clones, with more than 75% found just once. Comment on this clone: Its antigen is unidentified.

Germline lookup yields CDR1 MDHEN and CDR2 SYDVKM. CDR3 size: 12 residues. With 3 bases removed from V and 6 bases from J, the gap between germline ends came to 8 bases. The material sequenced was peripheral blood, taken on day 0 of AZD1222 vaccination. This chain joins TRBV28 and TRBJ1-2; D call uncertain. The receptor was isolated from an adult in good health. CDR3 in amino acids: CASSFGSNGYTF. The CDR3 DNA follows: TGTGCCAGCAGTTTCGGGTCTAATGGCTACACCTTC.